This T cell receptor (beta chain) originates from a study of blood T cell repertoires in COVID-19. Trimming left V 4 bases short and J 2 bases short, with 12 bases between. The CDR3 runs 14 residues. The germline V gene has CDR1 SGHRS and CDR2 YFSETQ. This clone turned up a few times. Repertoires were generated with immunoSEQ multiplex PCR, while TCRdb's copy carries only in-frame clones and drops some. There are approximately 300,000 clones in the sample; around 84% occur only once, and about 10% lies in the top ten. The sample taken for sequencing was PBMCs or T cells enriched from blood (not recorded which). The TCR comes from a woman aged 18-30 years who had recovered from COVID-19. This chain uses TRBV5-1 with TRBJ1-1; no firm D call. This chain's CDR3 is CASSLRYGNTEAFF. CDR3 DNA: TGCGCCAGCAGCCTCAGGTACGGTAACACTGAAGCTTTCTTT. The full variable domain, completed using reference TRBV5-1 and TRBJ1-1, is KAGVTQTPRYLIKTRGQQVTLSCSPISGHRSVSWYQQTPGQGLQFLFEYFSETQRNKGNFPGRFSGRQFSNSRSEMNVSTLELGDSALYLCASSLRYGNTEAFFGQGTRLTVV.